The 14 T cell receptor beta chains below were found in one sample sequenced in a study of blood T cell repertoires in COVID-19. TCRdb's table, derived via immunoSEQ multiplex PCR, lists solely in-frame clones and lacks some. The sample includes roughly 160,000 clones, over 90% of them seen just once. The sample consisted of peripheral blood. The receptors were sampled from a man aged 45-60 years with acute or convalescent COVID-19.

This chain uses TRBV19 with TRBJ2-5; 12 positions match TRBD1. CDR1 LNHDA and CDR2 SQIVND come from the germline V gene (reference sequence). CDR3 length equals 14 residues. The V and J ends lost 7 bases and 5 bases, in that order; junction bases with no gene match: 5. The CDR3 region has the DNA TGTGCCAGTACCGGGACAGGGGGCGAGGAGACCCAGTACTTC. It yields the protein CASTGTGGEETQYF.

V usage is TRBV21-1 and J usage is TRBJ1-5; no check of the table's D call, TRBD1, against the DNA was made. TRBV21-1 is flagged as a pseudogene. There are 17 residues in the CDR3. CDR3 in amino acids: CASSKAWGQGCCQPQHF. Written as DNA, the CDR3 is TGTGCCAGCAGCAAAGCCTGGGGACAGGGTTGTTGTCAGCCCCAGCATTTT.

The gene calls are TRBV4-1 and TRBJ2-3; 11 nucleotides align to TRBD2. The CDR3 spans 16 residues. J lost 1 base, V lost 4 bases, and 4 bases had no gene match. Germline loops: CDR1 MGHRA, CDR2 YSYEKL. CDR3 residues: CASSPLLAGGTDTQYF. The CDR3 DNA reads TGCGCCAGCAGCCCTTTACTAGCGGGAGGCACAGATACGCAGTATTTT.

The chain recombines TRBV2 with TRBJ2-1; 9 bases line up with TRBD1. Germline assignment: CDR1 SNHLY and CDR2 FYNNEI. V dropped 3 bases and J dropped 3; count of bases not matched to a gene: 3. The CDR3 has 15 amino acids. CDR3 region: CASSESGQGYNEQFF. The CDR3 DNA reads TGTGCCAGCAGTGAGTCGGGACAGGGCTACAATGAGCAGTTCTTC.

This clone was detected only once. This chain links TRBV2 with TRBJ1-1, with no clear D. CDR3 length equals 12 residues. The germline V and J ends were trimmed by 2 bases and 7 bases, with 8 bases remaining between them. CDR1 and CDR2 from the germline V gene are SNHLY and FYNNEI. The CDR3 sequence: CASSEIQDEAFF. CDR3 bases: TGTGCCAGCAGTGAAATCCAGGATGAAGCTTTCTTT.

The chain links TRBV21-1 to TRBJ1-3; the DNA was not compared with TRBD1, the D call given in the table. TRBV21-1 has pseudogene status. The CDR3 totals 17 residues. CDR3 region: CASSSPSQVLSGNTIYF. The CDR3, as DNA: TGTGCCAGCAGCAGCCCCTCGCAGGTCCTCTCTGGAAACACCATATATTTT.

This chain connects TRBV4-1 to TRBJ2-1; 11 bases agree with TRBD2. After removal of 1 base from V and 5 bases from J, the junction contained 4 bases not matched to a gene. The germline V gene has CDR1 MGHRA and CDR2 YSYEKL. CDR3 length: 16 amino acids. CDR3 nucleotide sequence: TGCGCCAGCAGCCAAGGGGGGACTAGCGGTCACAATGAGCAGTTCTTC. Translating gives CASSQGGTSGHNEQFF.

The chain couples TRBV19 to TRBJ1-1, with 8 bases identical to TRBD1. Germline CDR1 and CDR2: LNHDA and SQIVND (reference sequence). The CDR3 contains 16 residues. The J segment lost 3 bases and the V segment lost 4 bases, leaving 10 bases of the junction unmatched. CDR3 sequence reads: CASSTPGGGSHTEAFF. Here the CDR3 DNA reads TGTGCCAGTAGTACCCCAGGGGGCGGATCCCACACTGAAGCTTTCTTT. Filled out from reference TRBV19 and TRBJ1-1, the complete variable domain reads DGGITQSPKYLFRKEGQNVTLSCEQNLNHDAMYWYRQDPGQGLRLIYYSQIVNDFQKGDIAEGYSVSREKKESFPLTVTSAQKNPTAFYLCASSTPGGGSHTEAFFGQGTRLTVV.

In DNA form, the CDR3 reads TGTGCCATCAGTGAGGGGACAGGGGGAAACTCACCCCTCCACTTT. Amino acid sequence: CAISEGTGGNSPLHF. The chain is built from TRBV10-3 and TRBJ1-6, with TRBD1 matching 11 bases. Germline values: CDR1 ENHRY, CDR2 SYGVKD. Trimming cost V 2 bases and J 10 bases; bases outside gene matches: 4. The CDR3 is 15 amino acids.

The rearrangement uses TRBV28 and TRBJ2-7, with 7 bases that match TRBD2. V lost 10 bases to trimming and J lost 4 bases; unmatched junction nucleotides: 10. In germline, CDR1 is MDHEN, CDR2 SYDVKM. This CDR3 comprises 13 residues. The CDR3: CATRGREGYEQYF. The CDR3 DNA sequence: TGTGCCACCCGGGGCAGGGAGGGATACGAGCAGTACTTC.

The chain is built from TRBV19 and TRBJ1-2; maybe TRBD1 (5 bases). This CDR3 has 16 amino acids. The germline gives CDR1 LNHDA, CDR2 SQIVND (reference sequence). The V gene lost 3 bases and the J gene lost 0 bases, with 14 bases spanning the gap. The CDR3 loop reads CASSMPRQLANYGYTF. Written as DNA, the CDR3 is TGTGCCAGTAGTATGCCCCGACAGCTTGCTAACTATGGCTACACCTTC.

This clone was counted only a few times. V gene TRBV7-6 combines with J gene TRBJ1-1; D not certain. CDR1 is SGHVS and CDR2 is FNYEAQ in the germline V gene. CDR3 length: 15 amino acids. V lost 5 bases, J lost 0 bases, and 13 bases lay in between. For the CDR3, the DNA is TGTGCCAGCAGCCCTGACATGAATTTGAACACTGAAGCTTTCTTT. This sequence encodes CASSPDMNLNTEAFF.

The chain carries TRBV19 and TRBJ1-5; TRBD1 matches 10 bases. The CDR3 consists of 14 residues. Trimming took 8 bases from V and 2 from J; bases not matched to a gene: 3. The germline V gene has CDR1 LNHDA and CDR2 SQIVND (reference sequence). CDR3 in DNA: TGTGCCAGTGGGGGGACAGGGGGCAATCAGCCCCAGCATTTT. Its protein is CASGGTGGNQPQHF.

This clone was detected a few times. One junction end disagrees with the germline gene, perhaps due to a read error. This rearrangement joins TRBV5-1 to TRBJ2-5; TRBD2 matches 12 bases. Germline V gene sequence: CDR1 SGHRS, CDR2 YFSETQ. This CDR3 has 14 amino acids. The CDR3 DNA reads TGCGCCAGCAGCTTGAATCTAGCGGGGGGGTCCCCCGACTTC. Translating it yields CASSLNLAGGSPDF.